This TCR beta chain came from a study of T cell responses to AZD1222 COVID-19 vaccine. General study results and limits: Distributed over spike, vaccine-associated CD4 TCRs predominated at 160-218 and 743-854. Unmutated regions of variants are reportedly targeted by nearly half of spike-specific TCRs.

CDR1 and CDR2 from the germline V gene are MNHNY and SVGAGI (reference sequence). The CDR3 sequence is 15 residues long. V was clipped by 5 bases and J by 0 bases; unmatched bases: 4. This clone has just one count. Its matching antigen is unknown. The repertoire was sequenced with immunoSEQ multiplex PCR; TCRdb's copy has only in-frame clones and lacks some. The profile shows about 140,000 clones, around 88% of them singletons. The sample consisted of peripheral blood, taken on day 0 of AZD1222 vaccination. The V gene is TRBV6-6, the J gene TRBJ2-3, with 8 bases that match TRBD1. This clonotype was obtained from an adult in good health. CDR3 nucleotide sequence: TGTGCCAGCAGTCCACGACAGGGGAGCACAGATACGCAGTATTTT. As protein: CASSPRQGSTDTQYF.